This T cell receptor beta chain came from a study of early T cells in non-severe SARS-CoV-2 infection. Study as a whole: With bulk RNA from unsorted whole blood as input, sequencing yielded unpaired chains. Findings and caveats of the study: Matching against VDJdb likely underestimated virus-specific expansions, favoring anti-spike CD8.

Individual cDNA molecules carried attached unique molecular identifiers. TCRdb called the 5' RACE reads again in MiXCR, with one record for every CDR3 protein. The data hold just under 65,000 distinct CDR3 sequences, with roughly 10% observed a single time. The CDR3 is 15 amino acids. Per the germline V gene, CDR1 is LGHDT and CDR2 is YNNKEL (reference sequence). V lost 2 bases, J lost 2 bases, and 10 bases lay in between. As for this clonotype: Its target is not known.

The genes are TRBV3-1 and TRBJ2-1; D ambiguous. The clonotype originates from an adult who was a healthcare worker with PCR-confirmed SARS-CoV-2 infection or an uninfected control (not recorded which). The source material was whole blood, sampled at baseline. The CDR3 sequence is CASSQQPATYNEQFF. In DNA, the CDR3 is TGTGCCAGCAGCCAACAACCAGCTACCTACAATGAGCAGTTCTTC.